What follows are 14 T cell receptor beta chains derived from one specimen sequenced in a study of identical twins. TCRdb re-analysed the 5' RACE reads in MiXCR, keeping a single row per CDR3 protein. The sample yields 240,000 or so distinct CDR3 sequences, roughly 7% seen once. These data also formed part of another study, on yellow fever vaccine responses in identical twins.

Sequencing was done on a sample of memory (CD45RO+) T cells sorted from blood. The origin of the receptors is a woman aged 18-35 years in good health.

This clonotype was detected many times. V and J are TRBV6-1 and TRBJ2-2; D tentatively fits TRBD1 or TRBD2 (7 bases each). This CDR3 contains 16 residues. V lost 5 bases and J 7 bases, leaving 20 bases between the germline ends. Per the germline V gene, CDR1 is MNHNS and CDR2 is SASEGT. CDR3 loop: CASSRNRGAGIGELFF. CDR3 nucleotides: TGTGCCAGCAGTAGAAACAGGGGAGCGGGAATCGGGGAGCTGTTTTTT.

This clonotype was seen repeatedly, ten times or more. The chain has TRBV29-1 and TRBJ1-1; D ambiguous. CDR3 length equals 14 residues. The germline gives CDR1 SQVTM, CDR2 ANQGSEA. The V gene lost 6 bases and the J gene lost 1 base, with 15 bases spanning the gap. The CDR3, as DNA: TGCAGCGTACACGTCCCGGGTGGGAACACTGAAGCTTTCTTT. Translated: CSVHVPGGNTEAFF.

This rearrangement joins TRBV2 to TRBJ2-6, with TRBD1 identical over 10 bases. CDR1 and CDR2 from the germline V gene are SNHLY and FYNNEI. The CDR3 has 18 residues. The V segment lost 5 bases and the J segment 1 base; nucleotides outside the gene matches: 8. The CDR3 sequence is CASSIDRGLGSGANVLTF. Written as DNA, the CDR3 is TGTGCCAGCAGTATAGACAGGGGGCTTGGTTCTGGGGCCAACGTCCTGACTTTC.

This sequence joins TRBV12-3 or TRBV12-4 and TRBJ2-2, with 9 positions matching TRBD1. Trimming cost V 6 bases and J 1 base; bases outside gene matches: 6. The CDR3 is 16 residues long. CDR3 coding DNA: TGTGCCAGCAGACCCCCGGGACAGGGGAACACCGGGGAGCTGTTTTTT. Amino acids: CASRPPGQGNTGELFF.

This clonotype was seen only a few times. J is TRBJ2-3 and V is TRBV20-1; 7 bases align to TRBD2. V dropped 6 bases and J dropped 0; count of bases not matched to a gene: 15. CDR1 and CDR2 (germline): DFQATT, SNEGSKA (reference sequence). The CDR3 spans 17 residues. CDR3 nucleotide sequence: TGCAGTGCCCTGGGGGGGGACCCGAGAACTAGCACAGATACGCAGTATTTT. Its translation is CSALGGDPRTSTDTQYF.

This clonotype was counted between two and nine times. The chain combines TRBV18 with TRBJ2-7, with 9 bases lining up with TRBD1. The germline V gene has CDR1 KGHSH and CDR2 LQKENI. The CDR3 runs 15 residues. Unmatched junction bases numbered 5, after V lost 3 bases and J lost 2 bases. The CDR3 is CASSPSRQGAYEQYV. DNA for the CDR3: TGTGCCAGCTCACCCTCTCGACAGGGGGCCTACGAGCAGTACGTC.

This clonotype showed up just a few times. The V call is TRBV10-3, the J call TRBJ2-3, with TRBD2 matching 10 bases. The length of the CDR3 is 15 residues. The ends lost 8 bases at V and 2 bases at J; junction bases unmatched: 7. The V gene's germline CDR1 is ENHRY and CDR2 SYGVKD. The CDR3 DNA is TGTGCCATCCAGGACACTAGCGGGGCCACAGATACGCAGTATTTT. Translation: CAIQDTSGATDTQYF.

This clonotype has only a few counts. The genes are TRBV3-1 and TRBJ2-7; D call uncertain. This CDR3 contains 16 residues. V dropped 4 bases and J dropped 1 base, with 17 bases sitting between them. Germline CDR1 and CDR2: LGHDT and YNNKEL (reference sequence). Here the CDR3 DNA reads TGTGCCAGCAGCCCGAAGTTGACTTCCAAATCCTACGAGCAGTACTTC. Amino acid sequence: CASSPKLTSKSYEQYF.

This clonotype was seen a few times. The chain carries TRBV5-1 and TRBJ1-1, with D possibly matching TRBD1 (6 bases). The V end lost 4 bases, the J end lost 2 bases, and 12 bases lay between the germline ends. The CDR3 covers 14 residues. The germline V gene has CDR1 SGHRS and CDR2 YFSETQ. In nucleotides, the CDR3 is TGCGCCAGCAGCGGGGGACACTCTAACACTGAAGCTTTCTTT. Translating it yields CASSGGHSNTEAFF.

This clonotype was seen repeatedly, ten times or more. The genes are TRBV6-1 and TRBJ1-1, with D possibly TRBD1 on 6 matching bases. Germline V gene lookup returns CDR1 MNHNS and CDR2 SASEGT. With 6 bases removed from V and 3 bases from J, the gap between germline ends came to 11 bases. The length of the CDR3 is 13 residues. The CDR3 reads CASSQDRYTEAFF. CDR3 nucleotides: TGTGCCAGCAGCCAGGACAGATACACTGAAGCTTTCTTT.

In this sample, this clonotype turned up many times. The rearrangement joins TRBV29-1 to TRBJ1-2, with D perhaps TRBD1 (5 bases). The CDR3 is 13 amino acids. Germline V CDR1 and CDR2: SQVTM, ANQGSEA. Trimming removed 3 bases at V and 6 bases at J, with 14 bases between. The DNA for the CDR3 is TGCAGCGTTGAGGCTGGGGGAACGGATGGCTACACCTTC. It encodes CSVEAGGTDGYTF.

The sample holds a few counts of this clonotype. This chain joins TRBV7-3 and TRBJ2-1; TRBD2 aligns across 8 bases. Germline lookup yields CDR1 SGHTA and CDR2 FQGTGA. The V gene end was trimmed by 2 bases and the J gene end by 5 bases; junction bases not matched to a gene: 5. The CDR3 length is 15 residues. The CDR3 DNA follows: TGTGCCAGCAGCTTATTAGCGGGAAAAAACAATGAGCAGTTCTTC. Amino acid sequence: CASSLLAGKNNEQFF.

This clonotype was seen more than once but under ten times. V gene TRBV15 combines with J gene TRBJ2-1; 14 nucleotides match TRBD2. CDR3 length: 19 amino acids. Germline CDR1 LNHNV, CDR2 YYDKDF (reference sequence). Losses at the gene ends were 2 bases for V and 4 bases for J; bases not matched to a gene: 10. CDR3 DNA: TGTGCCACCAGCAGAAGACTAGCGGGGGGGCTTTCGGGGTACAATGAGCAGTTCTTC. It encodes CATSRRLAGGLSGYNEQFF. Supplemented by reference TRBV15 and TRBJ2-1, the full variable domain reads DAMVIQNPRYQVTQFGKPVTLSCSQTLNHNVMYWYQQKSSQAPKLLFHYYDKDFNNEADTPDNFQSRRPNTSFCFLDIRSPGLGDTAMYLCATSRRLAGGLSGYNEQFFGPGTRLTVL.

This clonotype was seen many times. The rearrangement links TRBV28 to TRBJ2-7; 10 bases match TRBD1. Losses at the gene ends were 6 bases for V and 5 bases for J; bases not matched to a gene: 13. There are 16 residues in the CDR3. Germline CDR1 MDHEN, CDR2 SYDVKM. Here the CDR3 DNA reads TGTGCCAGCAGACCCGGGACAGGGGCGCCACGGCACGAGCAGTACTTC. This codes for CASRPGTGAPRHEQYF. Drawing the rest from reference TRBV28 and TRBJ2-7, the complete variable domain is DVKVTQSSRYLVKRTGEKVFLECVQDMDHENMFWYRQDPGLGLRLIYFSYDVKMKEKGDIPEGYSVSREKKERFSLILESASTNQTSMYLCASRPGTGAPRHEQYFGPGTRLTVT.